These T cell receptor beta chains were read from a single sample in a study of prognosis after radiotherapy for stage I lung cancer. TCRdb recomputed calls from the multiplex PCR reads with MiXCR, one row per CDR3 protein. The sample consists of under 55,000 distinct CDR3 sequences, about a third of them appearing once. The sample in question was PBMCs, obtained before or after stereotactic body radiation therapy (not recorded which). These receptors were taken from a donor of 50 years or more with non-small cell lung cancer. Both conserved end residues are part of each CDR3. The order of the fields is CDR3 protein, V gene.

CDR3aa: CASSLTPSSWEQYF; v_gene: TRBV28
CDR3aa: CASSPMSSTDTQYF; v_gene: TRBV18
CDR3aa: CSARGGETYNEQSF; v_gene: TRBV20-1
CDR3aa: CASRPRGFYEQYF; v_gene: TRBV5-6
CDR3aa: CAWSVGQGERAQYF; v_gene: TRBV30
CDR3aa: CASSLTRVQPQHF; v_gene: TRBV28
CDR3aa: CASSLSRNEQFF; v_gene: TRBV12-3/TRBV12-4
CDR3aa: CAWETVFVYEQYF; v_gene: TRBV30
CDR3aa: CASSLESGNTIYF; v_gene: TRBV19
CDR3aa: CASSFQGGGETQYF; v_gene: TRBV7-2
CDR3aa: CASSPPERSSGNTIYF; v_gene: TRBV18
CDR3aa: CATSRGTQPQPQHF; v_gene: TRBV15
CDR3aa: CASSRVGDLMDTQYF; v_gene: TRBV18
CDR3aa: CASSPQGALAGAGGTQYF; v_gene: TRBV12-3/TRBV12-4